One and the same sample provided the 30 T cell receptor beta chains below, sequenced in a study of blood T cells in healthy people across ages. With a J-beta primer mix and a sample-barcoded 5' primer, a second PCR ran roughly 7 to 11 cycles. A single record per CDR3 protein comes from TCRdb applying MiXCR to the 5' RACE reads. The sample comprises about 650,000 distinct CDR3 sequences, around 32% of which are singletons, and approximately 15% rests with the top ten. The sequenced sample was blood. The receptors originated from a woman older than 75 in good health.

This clonotype has a count of ten or more. The chain carries TRBV28 and TRBJ2-7; D gene uncertain. Trimming removed 5 bases from V and 5 bases from J, with 19 bases in between. This CDR3 is 15 amino acids long. Looked up from germline, CDR1 is MDHEN and CDR2 is SYDVKM. CDR3 DNA sequence: TGTGCCAGCAGTCTCTTATCCCGGGCCGTAAACGAGCAGTACTTC. Its protein is CASSLLSRAVNEQYF. The variable domain in full, with the rest retrieved from reference TRBV28 and TRBJ2-7, is DVKVTQSSRYLVKRTGEKVFLECVQDMDHENMFWYRQDPGLGLRLIYFSYDVKMKEKGDIPEGYSVSREKKERFSLILESASTNQTSMYLCASSLLSRAVNEQYFGPGTRLTVT.

This clonotype was found a few times. The chain uses TRBV5-1 and TRBJ1-2; D may be TRBD1 (6 bases). V lost 0 bases and J 7 bases, leaving 13 bases between the germline ends. The CDR3 spans 14 residues. CDR1 SGHRS and CDR2 YFSETQ come from the germline V gene. Here the CDR3 DNA reads TGCGCCAGCAGCTTGGTGGACAGCGATACTGGCTACACCTTC. It translates to CASSLVDSDTGYTF.

The chain's CDR3 is CASSYQIPGLASDTQYF. CDR3 nucleotides: TGTGCCAGCAGTTACCAGATCCCGGGACTAGCATCGGATACGCAGTATTTT. The V call is TRBV6-5, the J call TRBJ2-3, with 9 bases identical to TRBD2. J was trimmed by 6 bases and V by 2 bases; bases with no gene match: 12. This CDR3 is 17 amino acids long. Germline loops: CDR1 MNHEY, CDR2 SVGAGI.

Turning to this clonotype: A clone one base away is much larger, so this may be a read error. The gene calls are TRBV28 and TRBJ2-7; TRBD1 aligns across 7 bases. The CDR3 sequence is 14 residues long. Per the germline V gene, CDR1 is MDHEN and CDR2 is SYDVKM. With V trimmed by 6 bases and J by 1 base, 6 bases remained unmatched. CDR3 nucleotide sequence: TGTGCCAGCAGACTGACAGGGATTTCCTACGAGCAGTACTTC. Its translation is CASRLTGISYEQYF. The full variable domain, rest sourced from reference TRBV28 and TRBJ2-7, is DVKVTQSSRYLVKRTGEKVFLECVQDMDHENMFWYRQDPGLGLRLIYFSYDVKMKEKGDIPEGYSVSREKKERFSLILESASTNQTSMYLCASRLTGISYEQYFGPGTRLTVT.

Concerning this clonotype: One end of the junction fails to match germline, which may point to a read error. This chain joins TRBV7-2 and TRBJ1-1, with a tentative D call TRBD1 (5 bases). The CDR3 covers 14 residues. Germline CDR1 reads SGHTA; CDR2 reads FQGNSA. The CDR3, as DNA: TGTGCCAGCAACTTAGGGGTCGGCCACCTGAGAGCTTTCTTT. Protein sequence: CASNLGVGHLRAFF.

This clonotype occurred a few times. With a much larger clone just one base away, this may be a read error. This chain joins TRBV5-1 and TRBJ2-5, with TRBD1 matching 10 bases. The CDR3 consists of 18 residues. The J segment lost 0 bases and the V segment lost 0 bases, leaving 8 bases of the junction unmatched. Germline assignment: CDR1 SGHRS and CDR2 YFSETQ. CDR3 region: CASSLASMGQGYQETQYF. CDR3 nucleotide sequence: TGCGCCAGCAGCTTGGCCTCCATGGGACAGGGGTACCAAGAGACCCAGTACTTC.

A few counts support this clonotype. The gene calls are TRBV20-1 and TRBJ2-2; D uncertain. The CDR3 consists of 11 residues. Looked up from germline, CDR1 is DFQATT and CDR2 is SNEGSKA (reference sequence). V lost 4 bases and J 5 bases, leaving 5 bases between the germline ends. CDR3 in DNA: TGCAGTGCTACACGAACCGGGGAGCTGTTTTTT. Translating it yields CSATRTGELFF.

This clonotype is a singleton in its sample. This chain joins TRBV20-1 and TRBJ1-2, with D perhaps matching TRBD1 (6 bases). Trimming left V 4 bases short and J 2 bases short, with 14 bases between. Germline loops: CDR1 DFQATT, CDR2 SNEGSKA (reference sequence). This CDR3 region has 14 residues. CDR3 region: CSAIAAQGNYGYTF. CDR3 DNA: TGCAGTGCTATCGCGGCTCAGGGGAACTATGGCTACACCTTC.

The sample holds many counts of this clonotype. V gene TRBV5-6 combines with J gene TRBJ2-7; 7 bases align to TRBD1. Per the germline V gene, CDR1 is SGHDT and CDR2 is YYEEEE. This CDR3 has 12 amino acids. V lost 1 base and J lost 10; bases outside the gene matches: 5. The CDR3 here is CASSLIDREQYF. The CDR3 region has the DNA TGTGCCAGCAGCTTGATTGACAGGGAACAGTACTTC. The full variable domain, its missing parts supplied by reference TRBV5-6 and TRBJ2-7, is DAGVTQSPTHLIKTRGQQVTLRCSPKSGHDTVSWYQQALGQGPQFIFQYYEEEERQRGNFPDRFSGHQFPNYSSELNVNALLLGDSALYLCASSLIDREQYFGPGTRLTVT.

The J gene is TRBJ1-1, the V gene TRBV7-6; D remains unclear. The germline V gene encodes CDR1 SGHVS and CDR2 FNYEAQ. Trimming pared 7 bases from V and 0 bases from J, leaving 15 bases between. This CDR3 region has 15 residues. The CDR3 DNA sequence: TGTGCCAGCACCCGAACGGCAACCTTGAACACTGAAGCTTTCTTT. Its protein is CASTRTATLNTEAFF. The full variable domain, completed using reference TRBV7-6 and TRBJ1-1, is GAGVSQSPRYKVTKRGQDVALRCDPISGHVSLYWYRQALGQGPEFLTYFNYEAQQDKSGLPNDRFSAERPEGSISTLTIQRTEQRDSAMYRCASTRTATLNTEAFFGQGTRLTVV.

This clonotype has at least ten counts. The chain links TRBV9 to TRBJ2-1; D is ambiguous. CDR1 SGDLS and CDR2 YYNGEE come from the germline V gene. Trimming cost V 2 bases and J 1 base, with 7 bases left between them. The CDR3 contains 14 residues. The CDR3 is CASSVQSSYNEQFF. For the CDR3, the DNA is TGTGCCAGCAGCGTCCAAAGTTCCTACAATGAGCAGTTCTTC.

The genes are TRBV5-1 and TRBJ2-1; no clear D gene. The germline V gene encodes CDR1 SGHRS and CDR2 YFSETQ. The CDR3 has 13 residues. The ends were cut back, 4 bases at V and 6 bases at J, with 11 bases in the middle. The CDR3 DNA reads TGCGCCAGCAGCCTAGACGTGAGCAATGAGCAGTTCTTC. Translated, it gives CASSLDVSNEQFF.

This chain joins TRBV20-1 and TRBJ2-7, with D possibly matching TRBD2 (7 bases). The CDR3 consists of 15 residues. V dropped 4 bases and J dropped 3 bases, with 19 bases sitting between them. CDR1 and CDR2 from the germline V gene are DFQATT and SNEGSKA (reference sequence). The DNA of the CDR3 is TGCAGTGCTAACGACGGGGGGCTCCGAATCTACGAGCAGTACTTC. This translates into CSANDGGLRIYEQYF.

A word on this clonotype: This may be a read error: a much more frequent sequence differs by one nucleotide. CDR3 amino acids: CASSVRLAGALAYEQYF. The CDR3 nucleotides read TGTGCCAGCAGCGTGAGGCTAGCGGGGGCCCTGGCTTACGAGCAGTACTTC. The chain has TRBV5-6 and TRBJ2-7; 10 bases are shared with TRBD2. The trim removed 4 bases at V and 4 bases at J, leaving 14 bases unmatched. CDR3 length: 17 amino acids. CDR1 is SGHDT and CDR2 is YYEEEE in the germline V gene. The full variable domain, rest sourced from reference TRBV5-6 and TRBJ2-7, is DAGVTQSPTHLIKTRGQQVTLRCSPKSGHDTVSWYQQALGQGPQFIFQYYEEEERQRGNFPDRFSGHQFPNYSSELNVNALLLGDSALYLCASSVRLAGALAYEQYFGPGTRLTVT.

This clonotype was picked up many times. The chain uses TRBV13 and TRBJ1-1; 11 bases are a match to TRBD1. The J segment lost 8 bases and the V segment lost 6 bases, leaving 5 bases of the junction unmatched. The CDR3 is made up of 13 amino acids. Germline loops: CDR1 PRHDT, CDR2 FYEKMQ (reference sequence). The CDR3 DNA reads as TGTGCCAGCAGGCGGACAGGGGGCATAGAAGCTTTCTTT. It is translated as CASRRTGGIEAFF.

This clonotype occurred many times. CDR3: CASSSGTGSSPITDTQYF. CDR3 DNA sequence: TGTGCCAGCAGTTCCGGGACAGGGTCTAGTCCTATTACAGATACGCAGTATTTT. The chain couples TRBV6-5 to TRBJ2-3, with 9 bases that match TRBD1. This CDR3 has 18 amino acids. Trimming took 4 bases from V and 3 from J; bases not matched to a gene: 14. Per germline, CDR1 MNHEY and CDR2 SVGAGI.

This clonotype occurred many times. This chain connects TRBV5-1 to TRBJ1-1; 9 bases align to TRBD1. The CDR3 runs to 13 residues. The V and J ends lost 6 bases and 3 bases, in that order; junction bases with no gene match: 3. From germline, CDR1 is SGHRS and CDR2 YFSETQ. The CDR3 loop is CASTGTGYTEAFF. DNA for the CDR3: TGCGCCAGCACCGGGACAGGGTACACTGAAGCTTTCTTT.

This clonotype was observed many times. J is TRBJ1-5 and V is TRBV3-1; D call uncertain. The CDR3 contains 15 residues. Germline CDR1 reads LGHDT; CDR2 reads YNNKEL (reference sequence). Trimming cost V 1 base and J 7 bases, with 14 bases left between them. The CDR3 loop reads CASSQGGSRGQPQHF. The DNA of the CDR3 is TGTGCCAGCAGCCAAGGTGGCTCGAGAGGCCAGCCCCAGCATTTT.

This CDR3 is CASSTLGGANIQYF. The CDR3 DNA reads TGTGCCAGCAGCACCCTGGGGGGGGCTAACATTCAGTACTTC. J is TRBJ2-4 and V is TRBV7-2; a possible D gene is TRBD2 (7 bases). The V end was cut by 5 bases, the J end by 7 bases, with 15 bases between. CDR3 length: 14 amino acids. Germline V gene data show CDR1 as SGHTA and CDR2 as FQGNSA.

V gene TRBV12-3 or TRBV12-4 combines with J gene TRBJ2-1; the D is unclear. The CDR3 spans 14 residues. Trimming cost V 3 bases and J 12 bases, with 18 bases left between them. CDR3 amino acids: CASSLGRNGDGQFF. CDR3 bases: TGTGCCAGCAGTTTGGGCCGAAACGGCGATGGGCAGTTCTTC.

The J gene is TRBJ2-5, the V gene TRBV20-1; TRBD1 matches at 7 bases. Germline V lookup: CDR1 DFQATT, CDR2 SNEGSKA (reference sequence). The CDR3 loop spans 13 amino acids. V dropped 3 bases and J dropped 4; count of bases not matched to a gene: 5. The CDR3 DNA reads as TGCAGTGCTAGGACGGCAGGGGGAGAGACCCAGTACTTC. This translates into CSARTAGGETQYF.

This chain uses TRBV5-4 with TRBJ1-2, with 9 bases lining up with TRBD1. CDR3 length equals 16 residues. Germline V lookup: CDR1 SGHNT, CDR2 YYREEE (reference sequence). With V trimmed by 4 bases and J by 4 bases, 11 bases remained unmatched. Written as DNA, the CDR3 is TGTGCCAGCAGCGTAGGATACAGGGGGCGGCTCTATGGCTACACCTTC. Residues: CASSVGYRGRLYGYTF.

The sample holds many counts of this clonotype. The genes are TRBV15 and TRBJ1-6; D unclear. V was cut by 6 bases and J by 6 bases, with 6 bases left in between. There are 12 residues in the CDR3. Germline CDR1 LNHNV, CDR2 YYDKDF (reference sequence). The CDR3, as DNA: TGTGCCACCAGACTAAGTAATTCACCCCTCCACTTT. Its protein product is CATRLSNSPLHF.

This clonotype came up many times. The V call is TRBV30, the J call TRBJ2-3; D assignment may be TRBD1 or TRBD2 (6 bases each). The CDR3 extends over 13 amino acids. Trimming left V 3 bases short and J 4 bases short, with 11 bases between. CDR1 is GTSNPN, CDR2 SVGIG, per germline (reference sequence). The CDR3 nucleotides read TGTGCCTGGAGGGGGGGCCTACCAGATACGCAGTATTTT. Protein product: CAWRGGLPDTQYF.

Worth noting for this clonotype: The conserved closing phenylalanine or tryptophan is absent in this CDR3, likely reflecting a read error. The rearrangement uses TRBV12-3 or TRBV12-4 and TRBJ2-3; D possibly corresponds to TRBD2 (5 bases). Trimming cost V 3 bases and J 4 bases, with 11 bases left between them. The CDR3 runs 14 residues. The CDR3 loop is CASSFSGSADTQYS. The CDR3, as DNA: TGTGCCAGCAGTTTTTCGGGGAGCGCAGATACGCAGTATTCT.

J is TRBJ1-2 and V is TRBV6-1, with D possibly matching TRBD1 (5 bases). In germline, CDR1 is MNHNS, CDR2 SASEGT. The CDR3 loop spans 12 amino acids. Trimming took 8 bases from V and 7 from J, leaving 14 bases between them. The CDR3 DNA reads as TGTGCCAGCGTTAGAGACAGCCGTGGCTACACCTTC. Protein: CASVRDSRGYTF.

This clonotype has just one count. The genes are TRBV19 and TRBJ1-6, with 8 bases aligning to TRBD1. Germline assignment: CDR1 LNHDA and CDR2 SQIVND (reference sequence). The CDR3 covers 15 residues. V lost 3 bases and J lost 7; bases outside the gene matches: 5. CDR3 DNA: TGTGCCAGTAGTATCGGACAGGGCGAGAATTCACCCCTCCACTTT. This encodes CASSIGQGENSPLHF.

At least ten counts were recorded for this clonotype. The chain couples TRBV5-1 to TRBJ2-1; 10 bases align to TRBD2. The trim removed 2 bases at V and 1 base at J, leaving 3 bases unmatched. The CDR3 contains 16 residues. Germline V gene sequence: CDR1 SGHRS, CDR2 YFSETQ. In nucleotides, the CDR3 is TGCGCCAGCAGCTTACCGGGACTAGCGTCCTACAATGAGCAGTTCTTC. Translating gives CASSLPGLASYNEQFF.

The chain combines TRBV12-3 or TRBV12-4 with TRBJ2-3; the match to TRBD2 covers 8 bases. The CDR3 runs 19 residues. V lost 2 bases to trimming and J lost 2 bases; unmatched junction nucleotides: 15. The CDR3 bases are TGTGCCAGCAGTTTACGGCGAGCGGGAGAGTTCGGGTTCACAGATACGCAGTATTTT. Its protein is CASSLRRAGEFGFTDTQYF.

V and J are TRBV7-8 and TRBJ2-2; no clear D gene. Trimming shortened V by 6 bases and J by 3 bases, and 8 bases separated the two germline ends. Germline loops: CDR1 SGHVS, CDR2 FQNEAQ. CDR3 size: 13 residues. The CDR3 loop is CASRVGYTGELFF. The CDR3 coding sequence is TGTGCCAGCAGGGTAGGGTACACCGGGGAGCTGTTTTTT.